Listed below are T cell receptor beta chains from one sample, sequenced in a study of OX40 agonist ivuxolimab in advanced cancers. Some clones are missing from TCRdb's copy, which holds only in-frame ones; the method was immunoSEQ multiplex PCR. Of tens of thousands of clones in the sample, around 83% are singletons; the top ten hold more than 20%. This specimen was CD4+ or CD8+ T cells sorted from blood, taken in a trial of the OX40 agonist ivuxolimab. These receptors all come from an adult with an advanced solid tumor such as melanoma, head and neck, liver or kidney cancer. CDR3s include the opening cysteine and the closing phenylalanine or tryptophan. Each record gives: J gene, D gene, V gene, clone size, CDR3 DNA, CDR3 protein. A D gene is named only where the DNA matches it firmly. Expanded clones get a size class; other rows say once, few or many, or leave the size out.

j_call: TRBJ2-7
d_call: .
v_call: TRBV7-9
clone_size: .
cdr3_nt: TGTGCCAGCAGCCCCCCGGAGGGAACTCCCTACGAGCAGTACTTC
cdr3_aa: CASSPPEGTPYEQYF

j_call: TRBJ1-2
d_call: .
v_call: TRBV19
clone_size: .
cdr3_nt: TGTGCCAGTAGTATAGATACGGCGGTATGGTATGGCTACACCTTC
cdr3_aa: CASSIDTAVWYGYTF

j_call: TRBJ2-2
d_call: .
v_call: TRBV7-9
clone_size: .
cdr3_nt: TGTGCCAGCAGCCCAACGACAGCTGTGGACACCGGGGAGCTGTTTTTT
cdr3_aa: CASSPTTAVDTGELFF

j_call: TRBJ2-7
d_call: .
v_call: TRBV27
clone_size: .
cdr3_nt: TGTGCCAGCAGTTTATCGCCCCCTTATGAGCAGTACTTC
cdr3_aa: CASSLSPPYEQYF

j_call: TRBJ1-2
d_call: TRBD1
v_call: TRBV5-6
clone_size: once
cdr3_nt: TGTGCCAGCAGCTTTTTCCGGGGACAGGGGACGTATGGCTACACCTTC
cdr3_aa: CASSFFRGQGTYGYTF

j_call: TRBJ1-1
d_call: TRBD1
v_call: TRBV25-1
clone_size: .
cdr3_nt: TGTGCCAGCAGTGACGGGGGACAGGGAAAAACTGAAGCTTTCTTT
cdr3_aa: CASSDGGQGKTEAFF

j_call: TRBJ2-1
d_call: .
v_call: TRBV27
clone_size: .
cdr3_nt: TGTGCCAGCAGTGGAGGCTGGGGGATCAATGAGCAGTTCTTC
cdr3_aa: CASSGGWGINEQFF

j_call: TRBJ1-2
d_call: .
v_call: TRBV27
clone_size: .
cdr3_nt: TGTGCCAGCAGTTTATCGGGGAACTATGGCTACACCTTC
cdr3_aa: CASSLSGNYGYTF

j_call: TRBJ2-7
d_call: .
v_call: TRBV19
clone_size: .
cdr3_nt: TGTGCCAGTAGCACGGACAGTGGGGTTTCCTACGAGCAGTACTTC
cdr3_aa: CASSTDSGVSYEQYF

j_call: TRBJ1-1
d_call: .
v_call: TRBV7-2
clone_size: few
cdr3_nt: TGTGCCAGCAGCTTCAGCGGGGGAATTATGAACACTGAAGCTTTCTTT
cdr3_aa: CASSFSGGIMNTEAFF

j_call: TRBJ2-2
d_call: TRBD1
v_call: TRBV4-3
clone_size: .
cdr3_nt: TGCGCCAGCAGCCAAGATTTGGCGACAGGGGGCATGAACACCGGGGAGCTGTTTTTT
cdr3_aa: CASSQDLATGGMNTGELFF